This T cell receptor (beta chain) was sequenced in a study of CD8 T cells in Susac syndrome. Negative isolation was used for CD8+ and CD4+ T cells, and FACS enrichment was applied to TEMRA cells. An amount of RNA that ranged from roughly 0.5 to 1 ug was reverse transcribed with random hexamers. One entry per CDR3 protein, called by TCRdb with MiXCR from the immunoSEQ multiplex PCR reads. The profile shows under 200,000 distinct CDR3 sequences, roughly 94% of them singletons. Germline-derived CDR1 and CDR2 are LGHDT and YNNKEL (reference sequence). The CDR3 length is 13 residues. V lost 4 bases to trimming and J lost 2 bases, with 9 bases between them.

Sample: CD4+ T cells from PBMCs. The sequence came from a human donor in good health. The J gene is TRBJ2-7, the V gene TRBV3-1; maybe TRBD1 (6 bases). This chain's CDR3 is CASSLRQAYEQYF. The CDR3 DNA sequence: TGTGCCAGCAGCCTCAGACAGGCCTACGAGCAGTACTTC.